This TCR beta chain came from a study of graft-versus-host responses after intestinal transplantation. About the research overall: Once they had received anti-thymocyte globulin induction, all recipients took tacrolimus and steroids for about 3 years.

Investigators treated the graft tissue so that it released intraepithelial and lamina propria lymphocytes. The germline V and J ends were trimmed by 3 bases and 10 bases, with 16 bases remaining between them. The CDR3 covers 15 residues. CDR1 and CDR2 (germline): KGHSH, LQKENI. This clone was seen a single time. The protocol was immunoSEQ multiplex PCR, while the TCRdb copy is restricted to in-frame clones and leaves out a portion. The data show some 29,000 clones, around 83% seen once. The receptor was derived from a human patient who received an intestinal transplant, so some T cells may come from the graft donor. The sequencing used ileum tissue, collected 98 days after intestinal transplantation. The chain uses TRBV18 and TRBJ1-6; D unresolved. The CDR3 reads CASSPGPGSGSPLHF. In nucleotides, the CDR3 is TGTGCCAGCTCACCGGGCCCAGGTTCGGGGTCACCCCTCCACTTT.